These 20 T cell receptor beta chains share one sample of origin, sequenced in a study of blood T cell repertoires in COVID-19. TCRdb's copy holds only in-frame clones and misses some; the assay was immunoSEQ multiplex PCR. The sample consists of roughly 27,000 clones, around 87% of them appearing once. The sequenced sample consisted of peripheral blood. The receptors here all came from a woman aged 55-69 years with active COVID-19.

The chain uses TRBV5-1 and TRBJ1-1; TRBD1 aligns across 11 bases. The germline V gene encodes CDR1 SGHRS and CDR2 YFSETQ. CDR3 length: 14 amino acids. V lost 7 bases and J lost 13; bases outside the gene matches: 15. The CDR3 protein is CASQDRGPYRKLFF. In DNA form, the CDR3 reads TGCGCCAGCCAGGACAGGGGGCCGTATCGAAAGCTTTTCTTT.

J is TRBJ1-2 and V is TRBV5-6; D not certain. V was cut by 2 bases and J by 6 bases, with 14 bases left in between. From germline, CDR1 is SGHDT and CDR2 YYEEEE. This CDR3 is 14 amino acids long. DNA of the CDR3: TGTGCCAGCAGCTTACAGAAACGGAGGAATGGCTACACCTTC. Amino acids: CASSLQKRRNGYTF.

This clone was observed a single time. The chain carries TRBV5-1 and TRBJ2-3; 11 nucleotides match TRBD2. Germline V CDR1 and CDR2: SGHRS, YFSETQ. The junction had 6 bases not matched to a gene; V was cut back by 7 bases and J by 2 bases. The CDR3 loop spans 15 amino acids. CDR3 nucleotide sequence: TGCGCCAGCGGCGAGGGACTAGCGGACACAGATACGCAGTATTTT. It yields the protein CASGEGLADTDTQYF. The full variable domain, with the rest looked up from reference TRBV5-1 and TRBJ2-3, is KAGVTQTPRYLIKTRGQQVTLSCSPISGHRSVSWYQQTPGQGLQFLFEYFSETQRNKGNFPGRFSGRQFSNSRSEMNVSTLELGDSALYLCASGEGLADTDTQYFGPGTRLTVL.

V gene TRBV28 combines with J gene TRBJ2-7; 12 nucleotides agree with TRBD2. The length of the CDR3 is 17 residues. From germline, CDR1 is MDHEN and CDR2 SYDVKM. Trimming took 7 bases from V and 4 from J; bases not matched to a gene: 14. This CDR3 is CASTPQLTSGSSYEQYF. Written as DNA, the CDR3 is TGTGCCAGCACACCCCAATTGACTAGCGGGAGTTCTTACGAGCAGTACTTC.

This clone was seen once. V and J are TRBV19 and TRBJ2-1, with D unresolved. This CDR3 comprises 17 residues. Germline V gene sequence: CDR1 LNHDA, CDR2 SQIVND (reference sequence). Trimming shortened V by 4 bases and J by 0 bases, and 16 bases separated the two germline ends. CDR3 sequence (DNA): TGTGCCAGTAGTAACTTCGCCGGCCGAGGCTCCTACAATGAGCAGTTCTTC. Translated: CASSNFAGRGSYNEQFF.

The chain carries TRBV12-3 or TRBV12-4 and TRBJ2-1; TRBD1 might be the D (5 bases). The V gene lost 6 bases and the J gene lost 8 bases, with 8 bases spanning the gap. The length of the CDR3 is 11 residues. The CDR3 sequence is CASRQVHEQFF. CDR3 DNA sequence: TGTGCCAGCAGACAGGTCCATGAGCAGTTCTTC.

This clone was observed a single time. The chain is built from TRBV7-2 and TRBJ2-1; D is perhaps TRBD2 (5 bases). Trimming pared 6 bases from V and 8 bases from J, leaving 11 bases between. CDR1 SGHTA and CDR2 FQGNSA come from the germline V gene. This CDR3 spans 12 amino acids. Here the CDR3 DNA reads TGTGCCAGCAGTTCACAGCGGTATGAGCAGTTCTTC. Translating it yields CASSSQRYEQFF.

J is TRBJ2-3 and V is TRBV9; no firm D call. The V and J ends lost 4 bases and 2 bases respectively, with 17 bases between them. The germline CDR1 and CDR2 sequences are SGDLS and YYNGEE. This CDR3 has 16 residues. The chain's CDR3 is CASSTDPGGYTDTQYF. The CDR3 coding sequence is TGTGCCAGCAGCACCGACCCGGGTGGATACACAGATACGCAGTATTTT.

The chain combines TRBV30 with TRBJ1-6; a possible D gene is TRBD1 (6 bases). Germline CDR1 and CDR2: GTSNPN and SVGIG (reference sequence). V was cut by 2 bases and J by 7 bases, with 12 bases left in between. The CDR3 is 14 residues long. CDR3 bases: TGTGCCTGGAGTTTCAGGGGCGGAAATTCACCCCTCCACTTT. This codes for CAWSFRGGNSPLHF.

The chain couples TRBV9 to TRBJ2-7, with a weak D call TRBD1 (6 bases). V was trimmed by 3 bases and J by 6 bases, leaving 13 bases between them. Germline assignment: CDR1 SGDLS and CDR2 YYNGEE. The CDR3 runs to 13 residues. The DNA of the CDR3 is TGTGCCAGCAGCGGATACAGGGATGGCGAGCAGTACTTC. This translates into CASSGYRDGEQYF.

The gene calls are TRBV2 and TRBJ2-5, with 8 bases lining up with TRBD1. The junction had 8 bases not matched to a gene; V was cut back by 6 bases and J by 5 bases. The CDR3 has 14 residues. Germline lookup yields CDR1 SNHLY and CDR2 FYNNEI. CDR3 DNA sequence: TGTGCCAGCAGGCAGGGGGCTGGATGGGAGACCCAGTACTTC. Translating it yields CASRQGAGWETQYF.

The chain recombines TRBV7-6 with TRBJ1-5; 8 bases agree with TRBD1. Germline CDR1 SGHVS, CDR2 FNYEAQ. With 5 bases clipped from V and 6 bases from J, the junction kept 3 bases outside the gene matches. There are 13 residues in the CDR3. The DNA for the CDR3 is TGTGCCAGCAGCCCAGGGGGCACTCAGCCCCAGCATTTT. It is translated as CASSPGGTQPQHF.

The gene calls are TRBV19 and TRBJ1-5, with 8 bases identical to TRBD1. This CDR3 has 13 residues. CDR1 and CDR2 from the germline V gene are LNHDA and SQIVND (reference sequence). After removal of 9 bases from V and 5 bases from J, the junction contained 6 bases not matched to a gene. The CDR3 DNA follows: TGTGCCAGCAACCAGGGGGCTGATCAGCCCCAGCATTTT. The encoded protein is CASNQGADQPQHF.

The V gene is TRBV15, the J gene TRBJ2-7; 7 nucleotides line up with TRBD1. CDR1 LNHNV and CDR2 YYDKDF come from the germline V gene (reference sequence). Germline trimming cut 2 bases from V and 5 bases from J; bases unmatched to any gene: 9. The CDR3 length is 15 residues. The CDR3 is CATSRPGGRAHEQYF. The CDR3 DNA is TGTGCCACCAGCAGACCAGGGGGTCGGGCCCACGAGCAGTACTTC.

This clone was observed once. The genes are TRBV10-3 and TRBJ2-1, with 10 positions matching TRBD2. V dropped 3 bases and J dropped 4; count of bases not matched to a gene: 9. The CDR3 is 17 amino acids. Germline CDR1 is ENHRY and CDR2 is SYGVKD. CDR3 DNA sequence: TGTGCCATCAGTGATCAGTCTAGCGGGAGCCCTTACAATGAGCAGTTCTTC. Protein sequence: CAISDQSSGSPYNEQFF.

Here the CDR3 DNA reads TGTGCCAGCAGCGTTACCCTCGGGTGGAACACTGAAGCTTTCTTT. This sequence encodes CASSVTLGWNTEAFF. The genes are TRBV7-2 and TRBJ1-1; D remains unclear. Trimming shortened V by 5 bases and J by 1 base, and 14 bases separated the two germline ends. This CDR3 spans 15 amino acids. Germline V gives CDR1 SGHTA, CDR2 FQGNSA.

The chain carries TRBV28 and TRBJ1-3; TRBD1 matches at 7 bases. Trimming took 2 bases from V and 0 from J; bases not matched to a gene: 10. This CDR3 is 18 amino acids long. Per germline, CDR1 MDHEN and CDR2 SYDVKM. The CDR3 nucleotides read TGTGCCAGCAGTTTACAAATGGACAGGATCTCCTCTGGAAACACCATATATTTT. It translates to CASSLQMDRISSGNTIYF.

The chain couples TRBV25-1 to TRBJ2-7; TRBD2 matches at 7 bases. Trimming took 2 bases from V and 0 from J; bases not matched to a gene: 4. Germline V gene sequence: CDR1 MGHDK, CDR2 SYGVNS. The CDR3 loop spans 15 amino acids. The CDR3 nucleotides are TGTGCCAGCAGTGAACTCCTAGCGGTCTCCTACGAGCAGTACTTC. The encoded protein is CASSELLAVSYEQYF.

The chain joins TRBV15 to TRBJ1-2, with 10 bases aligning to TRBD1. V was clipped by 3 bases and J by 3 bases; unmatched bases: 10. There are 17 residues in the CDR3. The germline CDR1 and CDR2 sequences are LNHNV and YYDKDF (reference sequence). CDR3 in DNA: TGTGCCACCAGCAGCCGGGGACAGGGGTCTTGGTACTATGGCTACACCTTC. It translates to CATSSRGQGSWYYGYTF.

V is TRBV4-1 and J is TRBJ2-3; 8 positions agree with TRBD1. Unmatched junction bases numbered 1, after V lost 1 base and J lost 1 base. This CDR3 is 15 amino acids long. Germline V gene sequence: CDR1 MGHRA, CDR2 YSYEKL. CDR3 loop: CASSQVGQGTDTQYF. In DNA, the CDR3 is TGCGCCAGCAGCCAAGTGGGACAGGGCACAGATACGCAGTATTTT.